The source of this TCR beta chain is a study of blood T cell repertoires in COVID-19. Overall study: The analysed material was cDNA or gDNA that came from T cells, B-cell-depleted T cells, or PBMCs.

This clone was detected only once. Authors' analysis steps: Estimation of nucleated cell counts was performed using reference gene primer amplification. Clones were sequenced by immunoSEQ multiplex PCR, and TCRdb holds only the in-frame ones, with some missing. V and J calls and clone size are those listed in that table; D and trimming were worked out from the DNA. Of roughly 100,000 clones in the sample, about 80% were seen once. Per the germline V gene, CDR1 is LNHNV and CDR2 is YYDKDF (reference sequence). This CDR3 is built from 15 residues. J was trimmed by 1 base and V by 0 bases; bases with no gene match: 0.

The sequence was collected from a woman in her sixties or seventies with acute or convalescent COVID-19. Sequenced: peripheral blood. The rearrangement uses TRBV15 and TRBJ2-3, with TRBD2 identical over 8 bases. In DNA, the CDR3 is TGTGCCACCAGCAGAGAGCGGGGGGGCACAGATACGCAGTATTTT. This gives the protein CATSRERGGTDTQYF.